Sequencing of this T cell receptor (beta chain) was carried out in a study of PD-1 blockade in classical Hodgkin lymphoma. Points from the study as a whole: With respect to the repertoire differences, their causes, possibly disease activity or prior therapy, remain undefined. It was among complete responders that baseline diversity resembled that of newly diagnosed patients.

The data were produced by immunoSEQ multiplex PCR, yet TCRdb's version contains in-frame clones alone and is incomplete. The sample contains around 22,000 clones, about 82% of which appear only once. In every patient, relapse followed autologous stem cell transplantation, while exposure to brentuximab vedotin differed. Note on this clone: What it recognizes is unknown.

The CDR3 totals 15 residues. The V segment lost 0 bases and the J segment 1 base; nucleotides outside the gene matches: 1. CDR1 and CDR2 from the germline V gene are SGDLS and YYNGEE. V and J are TRBV9 and TRBJ2-3, with TRBD2 matching 8 bases. The source is a human donor with classical Hodgkin lymphoma. The starting material was peripheral blood mononuclear cells (PBMCs), obtained before the second cycle of nivolumab. In nucleotides, the CDR3 is TGTGCCAGCAGCGTAGCGGGACTAGGCACAGATACGCAGTATTTT. Its translation is CASSVAGLGTDTQYF.